Listed here is a single TCR beta chain. Its antigen is still unknown. No clone much larger than this one lies a single base away; base qualities are absent. Including the terminal cysteine and phenylalanine, the CDR3 comprises 17 residues. The read is trimmed to its CDR3 DNA, 51 bases read in frame from base 1. The germline V end is reduced by 3 bases and the J end by 2 bases; junction bases left unmatched: 13. As encoded in the germline V gene, CDR1 is LGHNT while CDR2 is FRNRAP. The entry originates in a study of blood T cell repertoires in COVID-19 (dated by TCRdb to the early 2020s). Describing the broader study: The collaborator samples originated in the United States, Italy and Spain and spanned the acute and convalescent phases of COVID-19. The repertoires were made available in a free public database intended to serve as a resource for research on the immune response to SARS-CoV-2. The material from the prospective study consisted of cDNA or gDNA derived from T cells, B-cell-depleted T cells, or PBMCs. The dataset comprised deeply sampled blood TCRbeta repertoires from subjects exposed to, actively infected with, or recovered from COVID-19. A de-identified subject ID, COVID-19 status, age in years and sex were almost always included in the sample metadata. Where HLA class I and class II types were available, the types were taken from metadata supplied by the sample provider, not from assay-based typing. Samples were obtained from the ongoing ImmuneRACE study (first 160 participants) and from 1,000 to 1,500 subjects provided by 6 global collaborators. Here is what the overall study found, with its caveats: How much clinical and demographic metadata was included differed by source and by participant, and the metadata was provided uncurated.

TCRbeta CDR3 regions were amplified from genomic DNA by means of the immunoSEQ Assay, a bias-controlled multiplex PCR. The published analysis was carried out like this. The number of nucleated cells in each sample was estimated from the amplification of reference gene primers within the assay. To quantify the absolute abundance of each unique TCRbeta CDR3 rearrangement, sequence reads were collapsed and filtered. For each sample, productive Simpson clonality was calculated as the square root of Simpson's diversity index over productive rearrangements. As stored in TCRdb, this immuneACCESS dataset retains in-frame rearrangements with V and J assigned. A fraction of the clones does not appear; measured against another copy, unresolved V genes explain less than half of the discrepancy, and the remainder lacks a known reason. That table is the source of V, J and clone size, and D and trimming were worked out from the DNA. The sample table contains 85,000 to 100,000 clones; only one count was recorded for over 60% of them. Together, the top ten hold about 8.7% of the sample.

Samples from volunteer blood donors who had recovered from COVID-19 were contributed by a second Seattle source. Whole blood was collected in K2EDTA tubes by collaborating institutions according to the institutions' own protocols. For TCRbeta analysis, collaborators shipped samples as frozen whole blood, isolated PBMCs, or DNA extracted from either of those sample types. The TCR was taken from a man aged 45-65 years who had recovered from COVID-19. The chain was built from TRBV12-5 and TRBJ2-7, and 7 junctional nucleotides match TRBD1. Material for sequencing was peripheral blood. The nucleotide sequence reads as follows: TGTGCTAGTGGTTTCCTAACAAGGGGGACAGAAACCTACGAGCAGTACTTC. This codes for CASGFLTRGTETYEQYF.